This is a list of T cell receptor beta chains from one sample in a study of blood T cell repertoires in COVID-19. TCRdb's copy holds only in-frame clones and misses some; the assay was immunoSEQ multiplex PCR. The table has approximately 190,000 clones, around 80% seen once. Sequenced input: peripheral blood. The receptors were gathered from a man aged 25 to 45 with active or convalescent COVID-19. CDR3s leave out the opening cysteine and the closing phenylalanine or tryptophan. Size is stated for part of the rows, as once, few or many counts, or as a class when the clone is expanded.

v_call,j_call,clone_size,cdr3_aa
TRBV9,TRBJ1-1,.,ASSVGTGYDTEAF
TRBV19,TRBJ2-3,.,ASQSEFSTDTQY
TRBV29-1,TRBJ2-1,.,SVDNRGSNEQF
TRBV10-3,TRBJ2-5,.,AIRGAETQY
TRBV5-5,TRBJ2-7,once,ASSLIGPGGNLDEQY
TRBV3-1/TRBV3-2,TRBJ1-1,.,ASSQRDREKEAF
TRBV9,TRBJ1-2,.,ASSVEGNGYT
TRBV5-5,TRBJ1-1,.,ASSFQGGTEAF
TRBV6-4,TRBJ2-1,.,ASSDSGLSPPF
TRBV10-1,TRBJ2-7,.,ASSESTGRTYEQY
TRBV9,TRBJ1-1,.,ASSRQTGGVTEAF
TRBV3-1/TRBV3-2,TRBJ1-6,.,ASSQAEGVNSPLH
TRBV5-4,TRBJ2-3,.,ASSLGQGGSDTQY
TRBV9,TRBJ2-3,.,ASSPAGTGADTQY
TRBV7-8,TRBJ2-1,.,ASSFTPDKALAGRYNEQF
TRBV5-1,TRBJ2-1,.,ASSSPLAGHFNEQF
TRBV7-9,TRBJ2-1,.,ASSLKGVSYNEQF
TRBV29-1,TRBJ1-2,few,SATGTVLYGYT
TRBV6-5,TRBJ1-6,.,ASTTHSRGNSPLH
TRBV5-1,TRBJ1-1,once,ASSLPEGTGDTEAF
TRBV7-9,TRBJ1-2,.,ASSSGTVDGYT
TRBV5-1,TRBJ1-1,.,ASSNDRGANTEAF
TRBV21-1,TRBJ2-6,.,ASSSMNVPGALSGANVLT
TRBV7-9,TRBJ1-1,once,ASSLGTTNEAF
TRBV5-8,TRBJ1-1,.,ASNPGGRTNTEAF